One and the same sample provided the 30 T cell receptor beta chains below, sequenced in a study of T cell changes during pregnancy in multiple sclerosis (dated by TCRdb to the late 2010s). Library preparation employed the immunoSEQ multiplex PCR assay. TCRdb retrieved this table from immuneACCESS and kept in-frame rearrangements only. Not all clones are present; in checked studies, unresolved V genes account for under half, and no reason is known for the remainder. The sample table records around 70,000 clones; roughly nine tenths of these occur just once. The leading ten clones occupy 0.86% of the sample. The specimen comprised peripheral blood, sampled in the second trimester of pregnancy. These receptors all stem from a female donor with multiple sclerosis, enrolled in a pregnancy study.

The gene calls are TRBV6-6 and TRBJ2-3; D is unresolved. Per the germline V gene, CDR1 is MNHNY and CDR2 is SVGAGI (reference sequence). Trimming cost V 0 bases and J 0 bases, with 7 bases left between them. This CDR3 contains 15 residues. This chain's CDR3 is CASSYSVVSTDTQYF. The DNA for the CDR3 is TGTGCCAGCAGTTACTCCGTCGTGAGCACAGATACGCAGTATTTT.

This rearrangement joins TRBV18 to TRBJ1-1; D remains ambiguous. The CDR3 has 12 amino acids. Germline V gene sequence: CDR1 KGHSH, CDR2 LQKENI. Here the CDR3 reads CANGRENTEAFF. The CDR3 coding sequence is TGTGCAAACGGGAGGGAAAACACTGAAGCTTTCTTT.

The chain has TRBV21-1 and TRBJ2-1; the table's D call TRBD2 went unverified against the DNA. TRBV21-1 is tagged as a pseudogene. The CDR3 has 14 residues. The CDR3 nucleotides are TGTGCCAGCAGCAAAGGGGCTACTGCAACTAGCCAGTTCTTC. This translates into CASSKGATATSQFF.

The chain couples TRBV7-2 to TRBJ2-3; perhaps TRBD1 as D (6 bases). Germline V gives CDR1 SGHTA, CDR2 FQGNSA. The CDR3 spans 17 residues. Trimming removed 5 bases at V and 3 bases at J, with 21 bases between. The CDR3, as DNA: TGTGCCAGCAGCGCCGCCGGGACAAGGTCGGGGACAGATACGCAGTATTTT. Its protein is CASSAAGTRSGTDTQYF.

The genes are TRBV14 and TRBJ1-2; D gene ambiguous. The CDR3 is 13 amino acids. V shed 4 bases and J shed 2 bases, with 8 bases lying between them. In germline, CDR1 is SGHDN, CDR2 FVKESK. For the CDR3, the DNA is TGTGCCAGCAGCCTTCCCGTAAACTATGGCTACACCTTC. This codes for CASSLPVNYGYTF.

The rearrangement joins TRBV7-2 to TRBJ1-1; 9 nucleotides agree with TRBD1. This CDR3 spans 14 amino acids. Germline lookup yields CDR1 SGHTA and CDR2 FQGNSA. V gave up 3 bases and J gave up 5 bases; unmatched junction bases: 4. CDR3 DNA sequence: TGTGCCAGCAGCTTCCTGGGGACAGGGACTGAAGCTTTCTTT. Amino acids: CASSFLGTGTEAFF.

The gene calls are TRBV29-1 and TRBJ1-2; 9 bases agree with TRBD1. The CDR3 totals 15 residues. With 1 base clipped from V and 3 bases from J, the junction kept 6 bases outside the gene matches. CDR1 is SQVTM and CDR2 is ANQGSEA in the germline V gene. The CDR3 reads CSVEGATGGHYGYTF. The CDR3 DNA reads TGCAGCGTTGAAGGCGCGACAGGGGGACACTATGGCTACACCTTC.

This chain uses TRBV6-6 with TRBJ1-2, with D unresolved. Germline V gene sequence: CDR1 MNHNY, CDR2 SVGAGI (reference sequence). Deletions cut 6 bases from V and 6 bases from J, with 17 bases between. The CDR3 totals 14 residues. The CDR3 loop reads CASRDRPGRDGYTF. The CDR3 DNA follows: TGTGCCAGCAGAGACCGGCCGGGGAGGGATGGCTACACCTTC.

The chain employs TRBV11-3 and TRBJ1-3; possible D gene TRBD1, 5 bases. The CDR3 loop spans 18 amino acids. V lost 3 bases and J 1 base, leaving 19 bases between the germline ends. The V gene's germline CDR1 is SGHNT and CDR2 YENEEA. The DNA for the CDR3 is TGTGCCAGCAGCTTGCAGCAAGGGGTGGAGGGATCTGGAAACACCATATATTTT. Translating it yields CASSLQQGVEGSGNTIYF.

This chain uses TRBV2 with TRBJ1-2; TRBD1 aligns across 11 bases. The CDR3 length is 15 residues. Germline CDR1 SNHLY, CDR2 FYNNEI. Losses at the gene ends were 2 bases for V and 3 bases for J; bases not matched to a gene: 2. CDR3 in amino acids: CASSEPGQGDYGYTF. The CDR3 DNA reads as TGTGCCAGCAGTGAACCGGGACAGGGGGACTATGGCTACACCTTC. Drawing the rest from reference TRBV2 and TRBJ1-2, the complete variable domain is EPEVTQTPSHQVTQMGQEVILRCVPISNHLYFYWYRQILGQKVEFLVSFYNNEISEKSEIFDDQFSVERPDGSNFTLKIRSTKLEDSAMYFCASSEPGQGDYGYTFGSGTRLTVV.

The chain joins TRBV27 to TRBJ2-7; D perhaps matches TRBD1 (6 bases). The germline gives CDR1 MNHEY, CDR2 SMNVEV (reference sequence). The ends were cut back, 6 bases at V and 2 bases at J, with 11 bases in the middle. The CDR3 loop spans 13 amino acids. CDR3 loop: CASRSTGAYEQYF. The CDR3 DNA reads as TGTGCCAGCAGATCGACAGGAGCCTACGAGCAGTACTTC.

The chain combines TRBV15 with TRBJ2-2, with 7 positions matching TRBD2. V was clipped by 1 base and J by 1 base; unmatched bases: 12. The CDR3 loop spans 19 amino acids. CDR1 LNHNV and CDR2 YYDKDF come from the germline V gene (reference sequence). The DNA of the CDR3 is TGTGCCACCAGCAGAGTTTTACAGGACACGGGAGGGAACACCGGGGAGCTGTTTTTT. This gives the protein CATSRVLQDTGGNTGELFF.

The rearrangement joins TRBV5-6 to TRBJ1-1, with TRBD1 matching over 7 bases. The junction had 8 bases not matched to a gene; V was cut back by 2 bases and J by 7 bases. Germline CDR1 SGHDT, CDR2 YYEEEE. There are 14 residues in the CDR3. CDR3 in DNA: TGTGCCAGCAGCTTTTACCCCGGACAGGTTGAAGCTTTCTTT. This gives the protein CASSFYPGQVEAFF.

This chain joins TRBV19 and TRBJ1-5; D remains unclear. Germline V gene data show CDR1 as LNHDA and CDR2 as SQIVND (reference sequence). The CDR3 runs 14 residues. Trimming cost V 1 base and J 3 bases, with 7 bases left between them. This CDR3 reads CASSIARDNQPQHF. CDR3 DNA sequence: TGTGCCAGTAGTATAGCGAGAGACAATCAGCCCCAGCATTTT.

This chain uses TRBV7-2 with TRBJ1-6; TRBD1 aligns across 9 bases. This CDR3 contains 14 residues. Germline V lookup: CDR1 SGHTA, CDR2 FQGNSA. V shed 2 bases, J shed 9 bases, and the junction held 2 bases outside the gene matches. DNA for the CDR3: TGTGCCAGCAGCTTAATGGGACAGGGTTCACCCCTCCACTTT. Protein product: CASSLMGQGSPLHF.

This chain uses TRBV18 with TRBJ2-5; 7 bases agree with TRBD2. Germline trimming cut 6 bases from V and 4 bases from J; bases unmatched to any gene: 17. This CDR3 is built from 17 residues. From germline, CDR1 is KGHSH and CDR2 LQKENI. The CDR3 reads CASSPDAGVYLGETQYF. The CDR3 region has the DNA TGTGCCAGCTCTCCCGACGCGGGGGTCTACCTTGGAGAGACCCAGTACTTC.

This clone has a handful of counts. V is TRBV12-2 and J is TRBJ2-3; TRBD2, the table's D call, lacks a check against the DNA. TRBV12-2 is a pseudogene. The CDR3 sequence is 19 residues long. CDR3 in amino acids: CASRLAPPPLAGGSDTQYF. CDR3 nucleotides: TGTGCAAGTCGCTTAGCGCCCCCACCTCTAGCGGGGGGCTCGGATACGCAGTATTTT.

CDR3 sequence reads: CASSRDGAASEQYF. CDR3 nucleotides: TGTGCCAGCAGTCGAGACGGAGCCGCCAGTGAGCAGTACTTC. This chain links TRBV6-5 with TRBJ2-7; D is unclear. Per the germline V gene, CDR1 is MNHEY and CDR2 is SVGAGI. V lost 5 bases and J lost 7, with 18 bases in between. The CDR3 runs to 14 residues.

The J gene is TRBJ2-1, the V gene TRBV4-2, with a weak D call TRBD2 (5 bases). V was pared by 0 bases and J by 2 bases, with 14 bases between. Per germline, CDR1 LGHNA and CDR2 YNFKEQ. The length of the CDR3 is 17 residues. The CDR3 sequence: CASSQEGGGATYNEQFF. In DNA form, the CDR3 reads TGTGCCAGCAGCCAAGAAGGAGGCGGCGCCACCTACAATGAGCAGTTCTTC.

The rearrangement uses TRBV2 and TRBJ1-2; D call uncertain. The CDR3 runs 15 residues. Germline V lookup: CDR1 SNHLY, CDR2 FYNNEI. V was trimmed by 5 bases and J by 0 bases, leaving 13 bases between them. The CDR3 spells CASSNSPRTNYGYTF. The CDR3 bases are TGTGCCAGCAGTAACTCCCCCAGGACTAACTATGGCTACACCTTC.

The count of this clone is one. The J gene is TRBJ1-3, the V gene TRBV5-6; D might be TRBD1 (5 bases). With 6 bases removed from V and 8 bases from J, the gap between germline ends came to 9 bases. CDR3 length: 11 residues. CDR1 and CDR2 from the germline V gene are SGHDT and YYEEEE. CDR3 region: CASILGDTIYF. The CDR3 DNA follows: TGTGCCAGCATCCTAGGGGACACCATATATTTT. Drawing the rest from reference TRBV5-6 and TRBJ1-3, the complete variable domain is DAGVTQSPTHLIKTRGQQVTLRCSPKSGHDTVSWYQQALGQGPQFIFQYYEEEERQRGNFPDRFSGHQFPNYSSELNVNALLLGDSALYLCASILGDTIYFGEGSWLTVV.

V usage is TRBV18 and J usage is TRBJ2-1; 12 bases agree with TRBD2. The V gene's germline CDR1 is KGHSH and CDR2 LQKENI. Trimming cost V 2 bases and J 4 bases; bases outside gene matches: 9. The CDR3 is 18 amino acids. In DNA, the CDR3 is TGTGCCAGCTCACCAGAGGGTCGACTAGCGGGGGTGTACAATGAGCAGTTCTTC. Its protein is CASSPEGRLAGVYNEQFF.

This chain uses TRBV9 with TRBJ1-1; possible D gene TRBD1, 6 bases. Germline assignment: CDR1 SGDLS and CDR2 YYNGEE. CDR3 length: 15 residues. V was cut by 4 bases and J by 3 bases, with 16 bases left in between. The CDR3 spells CASSPQDRSDTEAFF. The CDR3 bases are TGTGCCAGCAGCCCCCAAGACAGGTCAGACACTGAAGCTTTCTTT.

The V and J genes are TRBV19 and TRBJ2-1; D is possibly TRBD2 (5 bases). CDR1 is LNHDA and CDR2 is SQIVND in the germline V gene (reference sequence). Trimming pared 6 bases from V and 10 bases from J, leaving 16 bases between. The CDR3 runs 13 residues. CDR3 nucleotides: TGTGCCAGTAGCGCTGCCAGAGGAGGCGAGCAGTTCTTC. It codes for CASSAARGGEQFF.

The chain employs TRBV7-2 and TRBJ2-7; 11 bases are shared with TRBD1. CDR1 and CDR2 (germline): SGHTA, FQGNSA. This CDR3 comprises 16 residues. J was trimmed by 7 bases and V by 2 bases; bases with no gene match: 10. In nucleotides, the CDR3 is TGTGCCAGCAGCTTACCGCCCGGGACAGGGGGGGGAGAGCAGTACTTC. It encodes CASSLPPGTGGGEQYF.

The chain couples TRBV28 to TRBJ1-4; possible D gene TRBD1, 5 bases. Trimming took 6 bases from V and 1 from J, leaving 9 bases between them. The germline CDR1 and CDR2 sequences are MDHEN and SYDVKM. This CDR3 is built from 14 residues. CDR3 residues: CASRRGGTNEKLFF. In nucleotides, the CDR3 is TGTGCCAGCAGACGGGGGGGAACTAATGAAAAACTGTTTTTT.

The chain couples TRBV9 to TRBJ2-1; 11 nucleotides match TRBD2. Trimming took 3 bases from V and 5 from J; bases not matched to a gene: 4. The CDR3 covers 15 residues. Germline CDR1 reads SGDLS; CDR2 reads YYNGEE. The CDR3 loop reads CASSATSGVNNEQFF. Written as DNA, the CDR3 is TGTGCCAGCAGCGCGACTAGCGGGGTAAACAATGAGCAGTTCTTC.

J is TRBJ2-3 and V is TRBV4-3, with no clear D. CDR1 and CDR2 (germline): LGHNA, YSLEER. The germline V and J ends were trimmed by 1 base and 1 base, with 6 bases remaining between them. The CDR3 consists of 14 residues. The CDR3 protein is CASSQARRTDTQYF. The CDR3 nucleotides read TGCGCCAGCAGCCAAGCGCGGCGCACAGATACGCAGTATTTT.

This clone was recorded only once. The CDR3 DNA reads as TGTGCCAGCAGCCCGCACATGAACACTGAAGCTTTCTTT. It encodes CASSPHMNTEAFF. The gene calls are TRBV11-2 and TRBJ1-1; D is undetermined. The germline gives CDR1 SGHAT, CDR2 FQNNGV. This CDR3 region has 13 residues. Trimming removed 5 bases from V and 0 bases from J, with 7 bases in between.

The DNA for the CDR3 is TGTGCCAGCACCACAGAGCTCAAACACAATGAGCAGTTCTTC. Encoded protein: CASTTELKHNEQFF. The V gene is TRBV27, the J gene TRBJ2-1; D unclear. Trimming took off 7 bases at V and 5 bases at J, with 15 bases between the two ends. CDR3 size: 14 residues. The germline CDR1 and CDR2 sequences are MNHEY and SMNVEV (reference sequence).